This entry concerns a single T cell receptor (beta chain). Its specificity is unknown. This sample is drawn from a study of shared clonotypes between healthy human individuals. TCRdb keeps only in-frame clones here, not all; method: immunoSEQ multiplex PCR. The table shows over 1.4 million clones, with roughly 96% occurring only once. Study-wide points: The genetic and exposure-history diversity represented was limited by few donors. Around 5.4% of naive CD4 clonotypes were common to a handful of donors.

The sequencing input was naive CD4+ T cells sorted from blood. Documented subset: CD45RA+ positively selected. The sequence was collected from a man aged 25 to 40 in good health.

CDR3 residues: CASSNTLLMDGELFF. The DNA of the CDR3 is TGTGCCAGTTCTAACACGCTACTTATGGACGGGGAGCTGTTTTTT. The chain combines TRBV19 with TRBJ2-2, with D unclear. This CDR3 region has 15 residues. Germline lookup yields CDR1 LNHDA and CDR2 SQIVND (reference sequence). The V end was cut by 8 bases, the J end by 7 bases, with 20 bases between.